Sequencing of this T cell receptor (beta chain) was carried out in a study of post-analysis software for immune sequencing data. The wider study: Recorded subtypes: relapsing-remitting, secondary progressive, progressive-relapsing; some patients unannotated.

The table lists this clonotype with a few counts. Antigen specificity is unknown. Whole-study results and caveats: Those with multiple sclerosis, the patient group, showed significantly lower normalized Chao1 diversity than controls. About five TRBV segments were more frequent in patients than controls; TRBV5-6, TRBV5-1 and TRBV20-1 belonged to this group. The authors found that F measure strongly co-clustered same-batch samples.

Germline V gene lookup returns CDR1 MDHEN and CDR2 SYDVKM. This CDR3 region has 12 residues. The V end lost 11 bases, the J end lost 2 bases, and 7 bases lay between the germline ends. Sequencing libraries made from TCR beta cDNA carried unique molecular identifiers. Out of about 1 to 11 million T cells, some 500,000 cDNA molecules were generated. In TCRdb, the PCR reads were re-called with MiXCR into one record per CDR3 protein. The sample contains hundreds of thousands of distinct CDR3 sequences, about 27% of which appear only once. The receptor was derived from a girl aged 10 to 17 with multiple sclerosis. Sequences were obtained from blood. The chain has TRBV28 and TRBJ2-6; no clear D gene. The CDR3 reads CASRAGANVLTF. The CDR3 DNA reads as TGTGCCTCCCGGGCTGGGGCCAACGTCCTGACTTTC. Based on the CDR3 plus reference TRBV28 and TRBJ2-6, the full variable domain is DVKVTQSSRYLVKRTGEKVFLECVQDMDHENMFWYRQDPGLGLRLIYFSYDVKMKEKGDIPEGYSVSREKKERFSLILESASTNQTSMYLCASRAGANVLTFGAGSRLTVL.